This T cell receptor (beta chain) was observed in a study of long-term antiretroviral therapy in people with HIV. Each donor had at least one pre-ART and at least two post-ART PBMC samples. There were about 0.95-11 million cryopreserved PBMC in the samples before DNA extraction. This clone was counted once. What it recognizes is unknown. Run at survey level, the immunoSEQ assay was version v3.0. Sequencing of each sample targeted about 35,000-50,000 T-cell genomes. Sequenced by immunoSEQ multiplex PCR; TCRdb stores in-frame clones only, minus some. This table has about 27,000 clones, around 80% appearing once. The CDR3 covers 11 residues. Germline V gene sequence: CDR1 LGHNA, CDR2 YNFKEQ. V dropped 1 base and J dropped 8 bases, with 3 bases sitting between them. Regarding the study as a whole: Blood dates from the mid-2000s to the late 2010s, possibly under older ART regimens.

Sequences were derived from unsorted PBMCs, sampled 3 years after starting antiretroviral therapy. The rearrangement links TRBV4-2 to TRBJ2-1; D gene ambiguous. This clonotype was obtained from a man aged 40-55 years with HIV. The CDR3 DNA reads TGTGCCAGCAGCCAAGGTTATGAGCAGTTCTTC. Translation gives CASSQGYEQFF.